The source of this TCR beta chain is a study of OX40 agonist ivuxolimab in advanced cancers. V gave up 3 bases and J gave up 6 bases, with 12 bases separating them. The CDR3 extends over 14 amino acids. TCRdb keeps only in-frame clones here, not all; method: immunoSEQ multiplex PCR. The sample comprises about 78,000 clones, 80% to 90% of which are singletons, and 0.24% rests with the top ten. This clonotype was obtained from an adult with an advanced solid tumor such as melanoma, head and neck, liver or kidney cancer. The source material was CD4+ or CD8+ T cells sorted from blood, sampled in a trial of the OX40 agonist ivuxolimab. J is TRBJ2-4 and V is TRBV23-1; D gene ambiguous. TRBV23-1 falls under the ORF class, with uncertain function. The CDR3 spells CASSHVPGRNIQYF. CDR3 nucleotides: TGCGCCAGCAGTCACGTACCTGGTCGAAACATTCAGTACTTC.